The source of this T cell receptor (beta chain) is a study of blood T cell repertoires in COVID-19. Overall study context: Sites in the United States, Italy and Spain provided acute and convalescent COVID-19 samples. From T cells, B-cell-depleted T cells, or PBMCs came the material, which was cDNA or gDNA.

Source study methods: Reference gene primer amplification gave estimated nucleated cell counts. TCRdb's table, derived via immunoSEQ multiplex PCR, lists solely in-frame clones and lacks some. V, J and clone size derive from that table, while D and trimming were established from the DNA sequence. The sample lists some 66,000 clones, about 89% occurring once. What was sequenced was peripheral blood. The receptor was derived from a human donor in a cohort sampled during active COVID-19.

The CDR3 here is CASRPQGVITGELFF. The CDR3 DNA follows: TGTGCCAGTAGACCCCAGGGGGTTATCACCGGGGAGCTGTTTTTT. V and J are TRBV19 and TRBJ2-2; 7 nucleotides align to TRBD1. After removal of 6 bases from V and 4 bases from J, the junction contained 8 bases not matched to a gene. Germline V gene data show CDR1 as LNHDA and CDR2 as SQIVND (reference sequence). This CDR3 has 15 amino acids.